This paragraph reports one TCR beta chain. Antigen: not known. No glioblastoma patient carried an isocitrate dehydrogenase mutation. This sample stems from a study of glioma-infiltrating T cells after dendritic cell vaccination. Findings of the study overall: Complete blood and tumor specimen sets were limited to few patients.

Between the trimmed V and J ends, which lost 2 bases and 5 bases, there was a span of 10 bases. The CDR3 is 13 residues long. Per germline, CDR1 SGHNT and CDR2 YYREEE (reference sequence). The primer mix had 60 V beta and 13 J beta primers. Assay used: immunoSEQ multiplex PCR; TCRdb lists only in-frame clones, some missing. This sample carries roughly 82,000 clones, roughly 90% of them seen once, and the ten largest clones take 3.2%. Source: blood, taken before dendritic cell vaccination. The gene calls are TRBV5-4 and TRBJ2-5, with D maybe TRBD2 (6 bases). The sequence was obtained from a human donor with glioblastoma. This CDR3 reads CASSFEGRETQYF. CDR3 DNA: TGTGCCAGCAGCTTTGAGGGGAGGGAGACCCAGTACTTC.